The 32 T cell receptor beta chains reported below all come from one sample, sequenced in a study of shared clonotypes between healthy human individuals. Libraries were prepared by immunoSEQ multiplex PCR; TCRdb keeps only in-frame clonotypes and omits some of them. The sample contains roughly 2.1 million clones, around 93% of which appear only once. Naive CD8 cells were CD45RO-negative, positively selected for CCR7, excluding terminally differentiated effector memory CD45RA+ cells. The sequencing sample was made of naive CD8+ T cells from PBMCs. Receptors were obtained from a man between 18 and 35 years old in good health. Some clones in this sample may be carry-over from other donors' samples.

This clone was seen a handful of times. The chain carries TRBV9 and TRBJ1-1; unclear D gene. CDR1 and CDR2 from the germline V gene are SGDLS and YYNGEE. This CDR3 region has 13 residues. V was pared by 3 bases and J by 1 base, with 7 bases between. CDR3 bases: TGTGCCAGCAGCGCCCCACCGAACACTGAAGCTTTCTTT. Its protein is CASSAPPNTEAFF.

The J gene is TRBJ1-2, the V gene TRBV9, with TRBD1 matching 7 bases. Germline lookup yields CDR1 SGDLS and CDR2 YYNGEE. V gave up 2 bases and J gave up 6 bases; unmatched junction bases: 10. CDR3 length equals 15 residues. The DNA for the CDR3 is TGTGCCAGCAGCGTCGCCATGGACAGGCAGAATGGCTACACCTTC. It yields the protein CASSVAMDRQNGYTF. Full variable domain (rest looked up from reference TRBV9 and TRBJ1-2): DSGVTQTPKHLITATGQRVTLRCSPRSGDLSVYWYQQSLDQGLQFLIQYYNGEERAKGNILERFSAQQFPDLHSELNLSSLELGDSALYFCASSVAMDRQNGYTFGSGTRLTVV.

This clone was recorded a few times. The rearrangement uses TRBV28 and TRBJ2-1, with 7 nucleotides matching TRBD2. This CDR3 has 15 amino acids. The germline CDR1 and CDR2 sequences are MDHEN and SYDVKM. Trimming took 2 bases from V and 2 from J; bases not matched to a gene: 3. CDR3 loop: CASSLGLVAYNEQFF. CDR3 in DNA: TGTGCCAGCAGTTTAGGACTAGTGGCCTACAATGAGCAGTTCTTC. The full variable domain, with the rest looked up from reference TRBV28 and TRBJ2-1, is DVKVTQSSRYLVKRTGEKVFLECVQDMDHENMFWYRQDPGLGLRLIYFSYDVKMKEKGDIPEGYSVSREKKERFSLILESASTNQTSMYLCASSLGLVAYNEQFFGPGTRLTVL.

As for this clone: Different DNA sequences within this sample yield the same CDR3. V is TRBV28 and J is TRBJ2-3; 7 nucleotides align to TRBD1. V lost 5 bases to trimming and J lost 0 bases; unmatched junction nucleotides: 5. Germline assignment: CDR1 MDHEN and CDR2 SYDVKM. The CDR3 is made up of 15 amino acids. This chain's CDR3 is CASSPTTGSTDTQYF. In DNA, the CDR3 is TGTGCCAGCAGTCCAACGACAGGGAGCACAGATACGCAGTATTTT.

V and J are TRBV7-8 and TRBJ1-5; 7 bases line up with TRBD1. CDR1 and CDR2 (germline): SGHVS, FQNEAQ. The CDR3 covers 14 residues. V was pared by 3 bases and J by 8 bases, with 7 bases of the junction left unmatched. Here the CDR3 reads CASSFLRDSKPQHF. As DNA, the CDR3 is TGTGCCAGCAGCTTTCTCCGGGACAGTAAGCCCCAGCATTTT. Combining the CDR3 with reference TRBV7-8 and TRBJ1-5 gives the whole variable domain GAGVSQSPRYKVAKRGQDVALRCDPISGHVSLFWYQQALGQGPEFLTYFQNEAQLDKSGLPSDRFFAERPEGSVSTLKIQRTQQEDSAVYLCASSFLRDSKPQHFGDGTRLSIL.

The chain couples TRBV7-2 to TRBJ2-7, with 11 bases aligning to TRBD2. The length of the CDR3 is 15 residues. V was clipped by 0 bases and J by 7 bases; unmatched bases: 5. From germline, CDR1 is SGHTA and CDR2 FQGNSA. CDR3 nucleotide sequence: TGTGCCAGCAGCTTAGCTGCACTAGCGGGAGATGAGCAGTACTTC. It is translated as CASSLAALAGDEQYF. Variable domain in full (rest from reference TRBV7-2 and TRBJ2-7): GAGVSQSPSNKVTEKGKDVELRCDPISGHTALYWYRQSLGQGLEFLIYFQGNSAPDKSGLPSDRFSAERTGGSVSTLTIQRTQQEDSAVYLCASSLAALAGDEQYFGPGTRLTVT.

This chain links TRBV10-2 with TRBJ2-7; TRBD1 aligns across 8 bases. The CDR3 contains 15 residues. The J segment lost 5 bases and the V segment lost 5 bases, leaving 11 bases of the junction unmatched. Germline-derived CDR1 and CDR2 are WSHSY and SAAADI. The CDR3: CASSTSGQGRDEQYF. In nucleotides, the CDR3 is TGCGCCAGCAGTACATCAGGACAGGGCCGGGACGAGCAGTACTTC.

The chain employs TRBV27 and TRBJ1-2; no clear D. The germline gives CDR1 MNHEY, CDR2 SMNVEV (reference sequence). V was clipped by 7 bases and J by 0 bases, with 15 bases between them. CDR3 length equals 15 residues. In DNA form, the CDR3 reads TGTGCCAGCACCGTTTCGGCGGGGTCTAACTATGGCTACACCTTC. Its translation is CASTVSAGSNYGYTF.

The CDR3 region has the DNA TGTGCCAGCAGCTCCCGAGAGGCAGAGACCCAGTACTTC. Translated: CASSSREAETQYF. V is TRBV13 and J is TRBJ2-5, with D unclear. V lost 4 bases to trimming and J lost 4 bases, with 10 bases between them. The length of the CDR3 is 13 residues. Germline CDR1 is PRHDT and CDR2 is FYEKMQ (reference sequence).

DNA for the CDR3: TGTGCCAGCAGCCCGCTGGGGTCAGGCCAAGAGACCCAGTACTTC. It encodes CASSPLGSGQETQYF. The J gene is TRBJ2-5, the V gene TRBV6-6; D uncertain. Germline V gene sequence: CDR1 MNHNY, CDR2 SVGAGI (reference sequence). This CDR3 is 15 amino acids long. V lost 6 bases, J lost 1 base, and 15 bases lay in between.

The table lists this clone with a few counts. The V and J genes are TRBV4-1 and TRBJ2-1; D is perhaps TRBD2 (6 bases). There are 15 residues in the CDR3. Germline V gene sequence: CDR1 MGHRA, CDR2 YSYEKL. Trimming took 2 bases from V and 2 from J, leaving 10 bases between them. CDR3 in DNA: TGCGCCAGCAGCCAAACTAGCATCGCCTACAATGAGCAGTTCTTC. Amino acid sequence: CASSQTSIAYNEQFF.

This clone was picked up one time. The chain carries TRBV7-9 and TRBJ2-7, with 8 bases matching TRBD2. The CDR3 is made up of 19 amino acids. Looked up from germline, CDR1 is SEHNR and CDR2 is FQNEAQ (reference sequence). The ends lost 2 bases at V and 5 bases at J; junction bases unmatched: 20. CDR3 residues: CASSLPFREGGQDIDEQYF. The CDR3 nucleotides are TGTGCCAGCAGCTTACCATTCCGGGAGGGGGGGCAGGATATCGACGAGCAGTACTTC.

The CDR3 region has the DNA TGTGCCAGCAGCACCCGGGACAGCGATAACTATGGCTACACCTTC. Encoded protein: CASSTRDSDNYGYTF. V and J are TRBV7-9 and TRBJ1-2; 7 bases align to TRBD1. V was pared by 5 bases and J by 1 base, with 7 bases of the junction left unmatched. The CDR3 is 15 residues long. Germline V CDR1 and CDR2: SEHNR, FQNEAQ (reference sequence).

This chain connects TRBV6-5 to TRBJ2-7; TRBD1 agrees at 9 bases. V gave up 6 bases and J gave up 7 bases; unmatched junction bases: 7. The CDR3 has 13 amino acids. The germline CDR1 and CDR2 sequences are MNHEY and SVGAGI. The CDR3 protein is CASSPMTGGEQYF. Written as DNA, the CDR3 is TGTGCCAGCAGCCCTATGACAGGGGGGGAGCAGTACTTC.

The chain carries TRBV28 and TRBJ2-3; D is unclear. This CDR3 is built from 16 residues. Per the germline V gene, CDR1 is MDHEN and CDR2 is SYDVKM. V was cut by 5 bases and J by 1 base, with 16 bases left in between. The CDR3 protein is CASSPPRVFRTDTQYF. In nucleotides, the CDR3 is TGTGCCAGCAGTCCACCCCGGGTTTTCCGCACAGATACGCAGTATTTT.

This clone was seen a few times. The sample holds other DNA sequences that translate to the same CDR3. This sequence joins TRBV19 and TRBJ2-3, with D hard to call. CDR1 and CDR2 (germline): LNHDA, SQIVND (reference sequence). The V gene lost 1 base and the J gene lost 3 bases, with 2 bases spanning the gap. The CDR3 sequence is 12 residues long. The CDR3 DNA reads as TGTGCCAGTAGTATAGGGACAGATACGCAGTATTTT. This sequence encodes CASSIGTDTQYF.

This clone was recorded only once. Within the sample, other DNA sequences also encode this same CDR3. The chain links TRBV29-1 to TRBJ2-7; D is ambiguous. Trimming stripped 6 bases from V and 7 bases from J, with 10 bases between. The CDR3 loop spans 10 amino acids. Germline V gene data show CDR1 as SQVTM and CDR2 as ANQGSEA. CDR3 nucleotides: TGCAGCGTGCGGAAAGGAGAGCAGTACTTC. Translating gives CSVRKGEQYF.

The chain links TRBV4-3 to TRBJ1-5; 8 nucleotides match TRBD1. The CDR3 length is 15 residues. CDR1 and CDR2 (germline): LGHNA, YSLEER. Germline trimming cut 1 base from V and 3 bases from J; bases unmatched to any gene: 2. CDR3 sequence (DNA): TGCGCCAGCAGCCAAGGGACAGGGTACAATCAGCCCCAGCATTTT. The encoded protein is CASSQGTGYNQPQHF.

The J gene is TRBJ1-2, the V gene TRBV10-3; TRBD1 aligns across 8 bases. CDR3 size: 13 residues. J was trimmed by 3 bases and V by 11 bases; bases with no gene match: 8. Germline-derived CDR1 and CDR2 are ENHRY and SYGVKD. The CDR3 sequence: CAVKKDRDYGYTF. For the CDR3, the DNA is TGTGCCGTTAAAAAGGACAGGGACTATGGCTACACCTTC.

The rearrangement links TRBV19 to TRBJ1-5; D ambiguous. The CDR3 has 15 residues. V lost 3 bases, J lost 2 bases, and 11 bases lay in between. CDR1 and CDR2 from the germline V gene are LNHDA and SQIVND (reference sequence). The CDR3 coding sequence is TGTGCCAGTAGTATCCCGGGAAAGGGCAATCAGCCCCAGCATTTT. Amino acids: CASSIPGKGNQPQHF.

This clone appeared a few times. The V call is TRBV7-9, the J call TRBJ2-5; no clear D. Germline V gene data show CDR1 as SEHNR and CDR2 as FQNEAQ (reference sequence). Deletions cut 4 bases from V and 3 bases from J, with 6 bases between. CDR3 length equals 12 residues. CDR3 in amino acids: CASSSDEETQYF. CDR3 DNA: TGTGCCAGCAGCTCAGACGAAGAGACCCAGTACTTC. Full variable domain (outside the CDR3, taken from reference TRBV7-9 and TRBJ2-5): DTGVSQNPRHKITKRGQNVTFRCDPISEHNRLYWYRQTLGQGPEFLTYFQNEAQLEKSRLLSDRFSAERPKGSFSTLEIQRTEQGDSAMYLCASSSDEETQYFGPGTRLLVL.

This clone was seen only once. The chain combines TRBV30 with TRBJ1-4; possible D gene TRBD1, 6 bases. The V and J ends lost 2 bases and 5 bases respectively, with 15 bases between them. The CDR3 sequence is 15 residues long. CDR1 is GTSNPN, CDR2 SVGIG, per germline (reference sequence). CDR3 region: CAWSPLGQRNEKLFF. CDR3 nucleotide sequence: TGTGCCTGGAGTCCGCTAGGACAGAGGAATGAAAAACTGTTTTTT.

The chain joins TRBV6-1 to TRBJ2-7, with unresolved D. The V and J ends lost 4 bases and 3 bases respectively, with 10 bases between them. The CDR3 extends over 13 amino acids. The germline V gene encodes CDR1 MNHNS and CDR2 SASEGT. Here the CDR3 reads CASSVTAYYEQYF. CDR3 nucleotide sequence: TGTGCCAGCAGTGTGACGGCATACTACGAGCAGTACTTC.

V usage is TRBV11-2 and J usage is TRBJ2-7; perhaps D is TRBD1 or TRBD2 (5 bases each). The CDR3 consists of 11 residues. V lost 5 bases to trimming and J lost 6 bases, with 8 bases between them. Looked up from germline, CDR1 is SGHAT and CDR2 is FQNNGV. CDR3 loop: CASSRGREQYF. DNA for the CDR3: TGTGCCAGCAGCCGGGGACGCGAGCAGTACTTC.

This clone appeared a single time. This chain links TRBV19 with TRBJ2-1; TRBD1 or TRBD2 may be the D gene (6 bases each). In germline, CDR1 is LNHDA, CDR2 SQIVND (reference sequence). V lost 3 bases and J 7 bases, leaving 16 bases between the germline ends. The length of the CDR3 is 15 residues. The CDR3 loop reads CASSIIGGSGNEQFF. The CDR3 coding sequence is TGTGCCAGTAGTATTATAGGGGGGAGTGGGAATGAGCAGTTCTTC.

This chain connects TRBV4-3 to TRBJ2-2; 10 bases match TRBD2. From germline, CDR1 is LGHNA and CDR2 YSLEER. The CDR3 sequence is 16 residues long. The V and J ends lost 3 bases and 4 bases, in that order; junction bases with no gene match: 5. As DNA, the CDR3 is TGCGCCAGCAGCCACCGGACTAGCGGTAGCACCGGGGAGCTGTTTTTT. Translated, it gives CASSHRTSGSTGELFF.

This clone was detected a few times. The CDR3 bases are TGTGCCAGCAGCTTAGGCGGGGAGTATGGCTACACCTTC. Translating it yields CASSLGGEYGYTF. The V call is TRBV13, the J call TRBJ1-2; no firm D call. The CDR3 is 13 amino acids. The V end lost 0 bases, the J end lost 5 bases, and 7 bases lay between the germline ends. Germline CDR1 is PRHDT and CDR2 is FYEKMQ (reference sequence).

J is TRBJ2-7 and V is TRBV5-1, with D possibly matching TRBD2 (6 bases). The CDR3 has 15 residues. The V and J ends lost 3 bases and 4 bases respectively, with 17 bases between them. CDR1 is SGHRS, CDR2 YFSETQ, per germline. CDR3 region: CASSYLGGVSYEQYF. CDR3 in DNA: TGCGCCAGCAGCTACCTTGGCGGGGTTTCTTACGAGCAGTACTTC.

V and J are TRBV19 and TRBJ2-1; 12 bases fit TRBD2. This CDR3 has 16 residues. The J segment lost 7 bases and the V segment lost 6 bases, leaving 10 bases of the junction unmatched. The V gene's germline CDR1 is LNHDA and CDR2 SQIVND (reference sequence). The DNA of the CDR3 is TGTGCCAGTAGCACCAGACTAGCGGGAGAGGGTAATGAGCAGTTCTTC. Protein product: CASSTRLAGEGNEQFF. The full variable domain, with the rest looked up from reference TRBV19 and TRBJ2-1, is DGGITQSPKYLFRKEGQNVTLSCEQNLNHDAMYWYRQDPGQGLRLIYYSQIVNDFQKGDIAEGYSVSREKKESFPLTVTSAQKNPTAFYLCASSTRLAGEGNEQFFGPGTRLTVL.

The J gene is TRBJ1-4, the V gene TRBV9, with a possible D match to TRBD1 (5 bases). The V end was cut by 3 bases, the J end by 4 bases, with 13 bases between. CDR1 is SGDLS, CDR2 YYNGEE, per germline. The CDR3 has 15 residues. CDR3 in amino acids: CASSATGRNNEKLFF. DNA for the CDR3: TGTGCCAGCAGCGCCACGGGGCGGAATAATGAAAAACTGTTTTTT.

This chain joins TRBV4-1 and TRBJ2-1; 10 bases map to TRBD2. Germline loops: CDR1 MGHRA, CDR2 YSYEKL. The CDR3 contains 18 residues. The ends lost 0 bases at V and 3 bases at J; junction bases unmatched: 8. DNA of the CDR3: TGCGCCAGCAGCCAAGATTTAATTTCTAGCGGGGGCTACAATGAGCAGTTCTTC. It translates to CASSQDLISSGGYNEQFF.

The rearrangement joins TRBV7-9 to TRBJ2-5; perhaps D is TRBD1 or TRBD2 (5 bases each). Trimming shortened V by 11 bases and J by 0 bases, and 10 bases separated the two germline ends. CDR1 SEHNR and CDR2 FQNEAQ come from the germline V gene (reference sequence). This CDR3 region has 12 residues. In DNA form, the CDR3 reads TGTGCCGGAGTGGGGGACCAAGAGACCCAGTACTTC. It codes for CAGVGDQETQYF.